The following is a TCR beta chain sequence with its context. Combining a sample-barcoded 5' primer with a J-beta primer mix, a second PCR ran for roughly 6 to 12 cycles. MiXCR, run by TCRdb on the 5' RACE reads, gives a single entry per CDR3 protein. The sample yields hundreds of thousands of distinct CDR3 sequences, less than 45% seen once. This sample is part of a study of blood T cells in healthy people across ages. Study-wide background: About one barcoded beta molecule per two T cells was captured by template switching.

CDR1 is KGHDR, CDR2 SFDVKD, per germline. The CDR3 consists of 15 residues. V was cut by 5 bases and J by 0 bases, with 9 bases left in between. The chain has TRBV24-1 and TRBJ2-2; D ambiguous. This TCR derives from a man aged 80 or over in good health. Input material: blood. The CDR3 is CATSGAPANTGELFF. The CDR3 nucleotides read TGTGCCACCAGTGGAGCCCCCGCGAACACCGGGGAGCTGTTTTTT.